The rows below give T cell receptor beta chains drawn from one sample of a study of shared clonotypes between healthy human individuals. Repertoires were generated with immunoSEQ multiplex PCR, while TCRdb's copy carries only in-frame clones and drops some. The sample contains 450,000 to 600,000 clones, 70% to 80% of which appear only once. Specimen: PBMCs. These receptors all come from a woman in her thirties or forties in good health. Some clones in this sample may be carry-over from other donors' samples. CDR3s include the opening cysteine and the closing phenylalanine or tryptophan. D genes are given only for firm matches. Clone size is shown for a subset of rows, as once, few, many or a class of expanded clone.

>-|TRBJ2-1|TRBV7-9|12|-
CASSSQGDEQFF
TGTGCCAGCAGTTCACAAGGGGATGAGCAGTTCTTC
>-|TRBJ1-1|TRBV15|13|-
CATSRDGYNEAFF
TGTGCCACCAGCAGAGATGGGTACAACGAAGCTTTCTTT
>-|TRBJ2-1|TRBV7-3|15|TRBD2
CASSLGSGSHNEQFF
TGTGCCAGCAGCTTAGGAAGCGGGAGTCATAATGAGCAGTTCTTC
>-|TRBJ2-3|TRBV5-1|13|-
CASTQEVADTQYF
TGCGCCAGCACCCAGGAGGTAGCAGATACGCAGTATTTT
>few|TRBJ2-7|TRBV5-4|13|TRBD2
CASSFSGRNEQYF
TGTGCCAGCAGCTTTAGCGGGAGGAACGAGCAGTACTTC
>once|TRBJ2-3|TRBV11-1|14|TRBD2
CASSLGGFGGEMDF
TGTGCCAGCAGCCTCGGGGGGTTCGGGGGTGAAATGGATTTT
>few|TRBJ2-7|TRBV6-6|12|-
CASSQSSYEQYF
TGTGCCAGCAGCCAATCCTCCTACGAGCAGTACTTC
>-|TRBJ1-3|TRBV6-1|14|-
CASSAAGSGNTIYF
TGTGCCAGCAGTGCGGCCGGGTCTGGAAACACCATATATTTT
>-|TRBJ2-7|TRBV12-5|14|-
CASGSRTTLCEQYF
TGTGCTAGTGGTTCACGGACGACCTTGTGCGAGCAGTACTTC
>-|TRBJ2-2|TRBV30|16|TRBD1
CAWSHQGAVGTGELFF
TGTGCCTGGAGTCACCAGGGGGCGGTTGGGACCGGGGAGCTGTTTTTT
>-|TRBJ1-2|TRBV10-3|15|-
CATQAPGQANYGYTF
TGTGCCACCCAAGCCCCGGGACAAGCTAACTATGGCTACACCTTC